This TCR beta chain originates from a study of blood T cell repertoires in COVID-19. Study-wide context: There were acute and convalescent COVID-19 samples, and they came from the United States, Italy and Spain. Sources were T cells, B-cell-depleted T cells, or PBMCs; the material itself was cDNA or gDNA.

TCRdb keeps only in-frame clones here, not all; method: immunoSEQ multiplex PCR. The profile shows around 200,000 clones, about nine tenths of them singletons. Trimming shortened V by 2 bases and J by 0 bases, and 17 bases separated the two germline ends. The CDR3 extends over 18 amino acids. Germline CDR1 SGHTA, CDR2 FQGTGA. The sample taken for sequencing was peripheral blood. This chain connects TRBV7-3 to TRBJ2-1, with D perhaps TRBD1 (6 bases). This clonotype was obtained from a man older than 75 with acute or convalescent COVID-19. The CDR3 sequence is CASSLSLMGASSYNEQFF. The CDR3 bases are TGTGCCAGCAGCTTATCCCTTATGGGGGCCAGCTCCTACAATGAGCAGTTCTTC.